The entry below gives a single T cell receptor (beta chain) sequence along with its context. This sample is part of a study of blood T cell repertoires in COVID-19. About the study: Sources were T cells, B-cell-depleted T cells, or PBMCs; the material itself was cDNA or gDNA.

This CDR3 has 15 residues. The germline CDR1 and CDR2 sequences are SGHRS and YFSETQ. V lost 1 base, J lost 0 bases, and 11 bases lay in between. As originally analysed: For nucleated cells, counts were estimated from reference gene primer amplification. Only in-frame clones appear in the TCRdb table, and some are missing; sequencing was by immunoSEQ multiplex PCR. The DNA gave D and trimming, while V, J and clone size come from that table. This table has fewer than 100,000 clones, 88% appearing once. This sequence was found in a human donor in a cohort sampled during active COVID-19. Source material: peripheral blood. The J gene is TRBJ2-7, the V gene TRBV5-1; D call uncertain. CDR3 coding DNA: TGCGCCAGCAGCTTGTCAGGAACAATCTCCTACGAGCAGTACTTC. Its translation is CASSLSGTISYEQYF. The entire variable domain, with the rest obtained from reference TRBV5-1 and TRBJ2-7, is as follows: KAGVTQTPRYLIKTRGQQVTLSCSPISGHRSVSWYQQTPGQGLQFLFEYFSETQRNKGNFPGRFSGRQFSNSRSEMNVSTLELGDSALYLCASSLSGTISYEQYFGPGTRLTVT.